This T cell receptor (beta chain) appears in the sequencing data of a study of cytomegalovirus exposure and HLA in healthy donors. The PCR used 60 Vbeta and 13 Jbeta primers. Some clones are missing from TCRdb's copy, which holds only in-frame ones; the method was immunoSEQ multiplex PCR. The data contain some 170,000 clones, around 81% of them singletons. The CDR3 has 11 amino acids. V lost 9 bases and J 8 bases, leaving 11 bases between the germline ends. Germline CDR1 reads MNHNY; CDR2 reads SVGAGI (reference sequence). This clone appeared a single time. Its antigen is not identified. Study conclusions and caveats: Rarity held for most TCR sequences, but there were some public TCRs that occurred in many donors.

The clonotype was recovered from a woman aged 18 to 35 in good health and CMV-seropositive. This chain uses TRBV6-6 with TRBJ2-4; D perhaps matches TRBD2 (5 bases). The specimen was PBMCs. The CDR3 here is CASSPEDIQYF. The CDR3 DNA reads as TGTGCCAGTAGCCCGGAGGACATTCAGTACTTC.